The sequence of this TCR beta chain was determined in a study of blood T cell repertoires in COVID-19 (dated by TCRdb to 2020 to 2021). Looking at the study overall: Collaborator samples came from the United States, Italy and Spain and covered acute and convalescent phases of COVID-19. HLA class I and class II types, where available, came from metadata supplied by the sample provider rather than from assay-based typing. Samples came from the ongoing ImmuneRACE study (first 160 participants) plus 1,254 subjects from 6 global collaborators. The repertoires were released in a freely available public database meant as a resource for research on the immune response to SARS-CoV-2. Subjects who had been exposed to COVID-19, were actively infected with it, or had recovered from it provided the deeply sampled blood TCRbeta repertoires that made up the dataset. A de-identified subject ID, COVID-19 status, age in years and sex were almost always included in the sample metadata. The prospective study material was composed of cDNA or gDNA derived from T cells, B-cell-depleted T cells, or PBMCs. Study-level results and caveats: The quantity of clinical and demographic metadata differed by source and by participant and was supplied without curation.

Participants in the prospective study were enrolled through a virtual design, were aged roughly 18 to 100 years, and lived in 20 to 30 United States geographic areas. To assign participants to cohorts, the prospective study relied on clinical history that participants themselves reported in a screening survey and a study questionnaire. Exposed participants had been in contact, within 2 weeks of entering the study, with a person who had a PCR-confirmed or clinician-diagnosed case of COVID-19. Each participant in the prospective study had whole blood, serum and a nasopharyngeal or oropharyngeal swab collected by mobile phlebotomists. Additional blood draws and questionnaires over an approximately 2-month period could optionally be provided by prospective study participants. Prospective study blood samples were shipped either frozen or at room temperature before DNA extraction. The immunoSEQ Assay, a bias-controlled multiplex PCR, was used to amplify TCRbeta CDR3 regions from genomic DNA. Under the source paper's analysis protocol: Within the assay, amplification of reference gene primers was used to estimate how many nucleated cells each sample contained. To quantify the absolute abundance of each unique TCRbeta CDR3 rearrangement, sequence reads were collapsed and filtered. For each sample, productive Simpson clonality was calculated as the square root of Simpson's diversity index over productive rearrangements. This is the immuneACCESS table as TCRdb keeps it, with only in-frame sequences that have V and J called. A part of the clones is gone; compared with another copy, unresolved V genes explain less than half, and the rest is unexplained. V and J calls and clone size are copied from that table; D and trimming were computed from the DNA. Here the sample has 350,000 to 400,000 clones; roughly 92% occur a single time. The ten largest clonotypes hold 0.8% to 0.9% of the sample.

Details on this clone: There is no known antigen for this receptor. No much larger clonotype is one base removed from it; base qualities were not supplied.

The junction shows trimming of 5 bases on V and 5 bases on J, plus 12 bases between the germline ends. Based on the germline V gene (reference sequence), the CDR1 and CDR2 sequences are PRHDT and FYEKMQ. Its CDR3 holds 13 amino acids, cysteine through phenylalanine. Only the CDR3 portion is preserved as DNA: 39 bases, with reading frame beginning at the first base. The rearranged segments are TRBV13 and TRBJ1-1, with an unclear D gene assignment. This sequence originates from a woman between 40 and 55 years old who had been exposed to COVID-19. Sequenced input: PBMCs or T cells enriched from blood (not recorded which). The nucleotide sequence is TGTGCCAGCAGCCCCTTGGGAGGAACTGAAGCTTTCTTT. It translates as CASSPLGGTEAFF.